This T cell receptor beta chain is drawn from a study of shared clonotypes between healthy human individuals. Naive CD4+ cells were CD45RA-selected; the remaining cells were memory. The authors ran the assay at deep level. Each cell subset's genomic DNA was divided evenly among several immunoSEQ plates. TCRdb's copy holds only in-frame clones and misses some; the assay was immunoSEQ multiplex PCR. Of 2.3 million or so clones listed, approximately 95% are singletons. Deletions cut 2 bases from V and 4 bases from J, with 7 bases between. Germline V gene sequence: CDR1 SGHNT, CDR2 YYREEE (reference sequence). The CDR3 loop spans 13 amino acids.

This TCR was sampled from a man aged 18-30 years in good health. Some clones in this sample may be carry-over from other donors' samples. Input material: naive CD4+ T cells from PBMCs. Subset denoted: CD45RA+ positively selected. The chain couples TRBV5-4 to TRBJ1-5; D is unresolved. The CDR3: CASSFGGNQPQHF. The CDR3 region has the DNA TGTGCCAGCAGCTTTGGAGGTAATCAGCCCCAGCATTTT.